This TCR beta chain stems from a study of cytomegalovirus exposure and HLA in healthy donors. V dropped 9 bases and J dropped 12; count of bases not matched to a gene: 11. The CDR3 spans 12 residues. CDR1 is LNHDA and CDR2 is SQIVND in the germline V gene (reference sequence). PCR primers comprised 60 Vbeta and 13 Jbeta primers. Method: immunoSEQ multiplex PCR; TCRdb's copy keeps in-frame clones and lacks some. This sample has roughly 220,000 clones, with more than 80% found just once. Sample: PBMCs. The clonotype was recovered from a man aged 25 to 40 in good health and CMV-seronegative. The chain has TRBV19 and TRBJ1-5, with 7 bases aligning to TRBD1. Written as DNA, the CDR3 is TGTGCCAGCTCTCCCACAGGGGTTGTCCAGCATTTT. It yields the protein CASSPTGVVQHF. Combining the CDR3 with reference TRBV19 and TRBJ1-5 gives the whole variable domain DGGITQSPKYLFRKEGQNVTLSCEQNLNHDAMYWYRQDPGQGLRLIYYSQIVNDFQKGDIAEGYSVSREKKESFPLTVTSAQKNPTAFYLCASSPTGVVQHFGDGTRLSIL.